The T cell receptor beta chain under discussion was sequenced for a study of blood T cell repertoires in COVID-19. Study in general: PBMCs, B-cell-depleted T cells, or T cells provided the cDNA or gDNA that made up the material.

This CDR3 spans 15 amino acids. CDR1 and CDR2 from the germline V gene are SGHTA and FQGNSA. Trimming cost V 5 bases and J 10 bases; bases outside gene matches: 14. Only in-frame clones appear in the TCRdb table, and some are missing; sequencing was by immunoSEQ multiplex PCR. The sample has about 230,000 clones, less than 90% seen once. Participants came from around 25 US areas, aged roughly 18 to 89 years. This TCR derives from a woman between 50 and 59 years old in a cohort exposed to, infected with or recovered from COVID-19 (not recorded which). The sample taken for sequencing was PBMCs or T cells enriched from blood (not recorded which). This chain links TRBV7-2 with TRBJ2-5, with 9 bases fitting TRBD1. The CDR3 region has the DNA TGTGCCAGCAGCCCCATTACAGGGGGCCGGGTTATCCAGTACTTC. Amino acids: CASSPITGGRVIQYF. The full variable domain, rest sourced from reference TRBV7-2 and TRBJ2-5, is GAGVSQSPSNKVTEKGKDVELRCDPISGHTALYWYRQSLGQGLEFLIYFQGNSAPDKSGLPSDRFSAERTGGSVSTLTIQRTQQEDSAVYLCASSPITGGRVIQYFGPGTRLLVL.